The 22 T cell receptor beta chains reported below all come from one sample, sequenced in a study of blood T cell repertoires in COVID-19. Only in-frame clones appear in the TCRdb table, and some are missing; sequencing was by immunoSEQ multiplex PCR. The sample holds roughly 200,000 clones, about 85% seen once. The sample comprised peripheral blood. The receptors here all came from a man aged 55-75 years with active or convalescent COVID-19.

This rearrangement joins TRBV5-4 to TRBJ2-7; 14 bases match TRBD2. The V segment lost 4 bases and the J segment 6 bases; nucleotides outside the gene matches: 6. Germline CDR1 and CDR2: SGHNT and YYREEE (reference sequence). The CDR3 covers 15 residues. CDR3 sequence (DNA): TGTGCCAGCAGCGAACGGACTAGCGGGGGGTTCGAGCAGTACTTC. Protein: CASSERTSGGFEQYF.

There are a few counts of this clone. The rearrangement uses TRBV12-3 or TRBV12-4 and TRBJ2-7, with TRBD2 as a possible D gene (5 bases). This CDR3 has 12 amino acids. V gave up 3 bases and J gave up 7 bases, with 10 bases separating them. DNA for the CDR3: TGTGCCAGCAGTTTGACTACCTCTGAGCAGTACTTC. It yields the protein CASSLTTSEQYF.

V and J are TRBV7-3 and TRBJ1-1; a possible D gene is TRBD1 (6 bases). The CDR3 contains 14 residues. Germline values: CDR1 SGHTA, CDR2 FQGTGA. Between the trimmed V and J ends, which lost 2 bases and 5 bases, there was a span of 12 bases. CDR3 sequence (DNA): TGTGCCAGCAGCTTACTGGGGGCAGAAACTGAAGCTTTCTTT. Encoded protein: CASSLLGAETEAFF.

The chain carries TRBV24-1 and TRBJ2-7; D remains unclear. Germline loops: CDR1 KGHDR, CDR2 SFDVKD. CDR3 length equals 10 residues. V dropped 5 bases and J dropped 7 bases, with 5 bases sitting between them. For the CDR3, the DNA is TGTGCCACCAGTGTTCCGGAGCAGTACTTC. Residues: CATSVPEQYF.

This chain uses TRBV5-1 with TRBJ2-7; 12 positions agree with TRBD2. V was clipped by 1 base and J by 4 bases; unmatched bases: 9. Germline V lookup: CDR1 SGHRS, CDR2 YFSETQ. The CDR3 has 17 amino acids. The CDR3 is CASSLKTSGGPSYEQYF. The CDR3, as DNA: TGCGCCAGCAGCTTGAAAACTAGCGGGGGGCCGAGTTACGAGCAGTACTTC. Combining the CDR3 with reference TRBV5-1 and TRBJ2-7 gives the whole variable domain KAGVTQTPRYLIKTRGQQVTLSCSPISGHRSVSWYQQTPGQGLQFLFEYFSETQRNKGNFPGRFSGRQFSNSRSEMNVSTLELGDSALYLCASSLKTSGGPSYEQYFGPGTRLTVT.

At least ten counts were recorded for this clone. This chain's CDR3 is CASSLIYRSGYEQYF. As DNA, the CDR3 is TGTGCCAGCAGTTTAATCTACAGAAGTGGCTACGAGCAGTACTTC. This rearrangement joins TRBV27 to TRBJ2-7; no definite D call. The germline V gene encodes CDR1 MNHEY and CDR2 SMNVEV (reference sequence). This CDR3 comprises 15 residues. Trimming took 2 bases from V and 3 from J, leaving 14 bases between them.

The rearrangement uses TRBV20-1 and TRBJ1-2; a possible D gene is TRBD1 (6 bases). This CDR3 comprises 14 residues. Germline assignment: CDR1 DFQATT and CDR2 SNEGSKA (reference sequence). The ends were cut back, 3 bases at V and 4 bases at J, with 15 bases in the middle. Here the CDR3 DNA reads TGCAGTGCTAGTGAAGGACAGTCCTTCTATGGCTACACCTTC. It specifies CSASEGQSFYGYTF.

In this sample, this clone turned up a few times. The chain carries TRBV4-1 and TRBJ2-7; 11 bases agree with TRBD2. Germline V lookup: CDR1 MGHRA, CDR2 YSYEKL. Germline trimming cut 5 bases from V and 4 bases from J; bases unmatched to any gene: 1. CDR3 size: 13 residues. The CDR3 sequence: CASSTSGGYEQYF. The CDR3 region has the DNA TGCGCCAGCAGCACTAGCGGGGGTTACGAGCAGTACTTC.

This clone has just one count. This chain joins TRBV3-1 (or the pseudogene TRBV3-2) and TRBJ2-5, with 15 bases identical to TRBD2. Germline loops: CDR1 LGHDT, CDR2 YNNKEL (reference sequence). V dropped 4 bases and J dropped 5; count of bases not matched to a gene: 5. This CDR3 contains 16 residues. The CDR3 reads CASSRGLAGGPETQYF. CDR3 bases: TGTGCCAGCAGCCGCGGACTAGCGGGGGGGCCTGAGACCCAGTACTTC.

The V and J genes are TRBV24-1 and TRBJ1-3; D might be TRBD1 (6 bases). From germline, CDR1 is KGHDR and CDR2 SFDVKD. The CDR3 is 18 residues long. V was shortened by 8 bases and J by 0 bases, with 22 bases between the two germline ends. The CDR3 bases are TGTGCCACCACCATAGGGGGAGCCAAGTACTACTCTGGAAACACCATATATTTT. It is translated as CATTIGGAKYYSGNTIYF.

The V gene is TRBV19, the J gene TRBJ1-5; D uncertain. Between the trimmed V and J ends, which lost 0 bases and 7 bases, there was a span of 10 bases. Per germline, CDR1 LNHDA and CDR2 SQIVND (reference sequence). The CDR3 sequence is 14 residues long. Here the CDR3 reads CASSIEAAGQPQHF. DNA for the CDR3: TGTGCCAGTAGTATAGAAGCGGCCGGGCAGCCCCAGCATTTT. The full variable domain, with the rest looked up from reference TRBV19 and TRBJ1-5, is DGGITQSPKYLFRKEGQNVTLSCEQNLNHDAMYWYRQDPGQGLRLIYYSQIVNDFQKGDIAEGYSVSREKKESFPLTVTSAQKNPTAFYLCASSIEAAGQPQHFGDGTRLSIL.

The chain joins TRBV7-9 to TRBJ1-2; the D gene is possibly TRBD1 (5 bases). The CDR3 runs 16 residues. V was clipped by 0 bases and J by 5 bases, with 16 bases between them. Germline loops: CDR1 SEHNR, CDR2 FQNEAQ (reference sequence). As DNA, the CDR3 is TGTGCCAGCAGCTTAGCCAGGGCTCCCTCCAAATATGGCTACACCTTC. It codes for CASSLARAPSKYGYTF.

This chain connects TRBV7-2 to TRBJ1-2, with 11 bases fitting TRBD1. Germline assignment: CDR1 SGHTA and CDR2 FQGNSA. V lost 6 bases, J lost 4 bases, and 7 bases stayed unmatched. The CDR3 is made up of 15 amino acids. The chain's CDR3 is CASRQDRGRLYGYTF. The CDR3 DNA is TGTGCCAGCAGGCAGGACAGGGGGCGCCTCTATGGCTACACCTTC. Based on the CDR3 plus reference TRBV7-2 and TRBJ1-2, the full variable domain is GAGVSQSPSNKVTEKGKDVELRCDPISGHTALYWYRQSLGQGLEFLIYFQGNSAPDKSGLPSDRFSAERTGGSVSTLTIQRTQQEDSAVYLCASRQDRGRLYGYTFGSGTRLTVV.

This sequence joins TRBV9 and TRBJ2-3; weak D call: TRBD2 (5 bases). V lost 4 bases and J 1 base, leaving 10 bases between the germline ends. The CDR3 runs 14 residues. The germline gives CDR1 SGDLS, CDR2 YYNGEE. CDR3 loop: CASSPMRGTDTQYF. The CDR3 nucleotides read TGTGCCAGCAGCCCGATGCGGGGCACAGATACGCAGTATTTT.

V usage is TRBV5-4 and J usage is TRBJ2-6; 7 bases agree with TRBD1. V gave up 2 bases and J gave up 0 bases; unmatched junction bases: 11. Germline values: CDR1 SGHNT, CDR2 YYREEE (reference sequence). There are 19 residues in the CDR3. The CDR3 nucleotides read TGTGCCAGCAGCTTTGGTCAAAGGGGGCGCCCCTCTGGGGCCAACGTCCTGACTTTC. Translating gives CASSFGQRGRPSGANVLTF.

This sequence joins TRBV2 and TRBJ1-4; D might be TRBD1 (5 bases). V was clipped by 4 bases and J by 6 bases, with 12 bases between them. The CDR3 has 14 amino acids. The germline V gene has CDR1 SNHLY and CDR2 FYNNEI. The CDR3 DNA reads as TGTGCCAGCAGTGGTCAGGGAGGATATGAAAAACTGTTTTTT. Translating gives CASSGQGGYEKLFF.

The V gene is TRBV5-1, the J gene TRBJ2-3; TRBD2 is a possible D gene (6 bases). CDR1 is SGHRS, CDR2 YFSETQ, per germline. The CDR3 runs 15 residues. The V and J ends lost 1 base and 3 bases respectively, with 12 bases between them. CDR3 DNA sequence: TGCGCCAGCAGCTTGAACCCTAGCGAAACAGATACGCAGTATTTT. As protein: CASSLNPSETDTQYF.

The V gene is TRBV2, the J gene TRBJ2-1; TRBD2 matches at 11 bases. After removal of 5 bases from V and 7 bases from J, the junction contained 13 bases not matched to a gene. This CDR3 spans 17 amino acids. The germline V gene has CDR1 SNHLY and CDR2 FYNNEI. The CDR3 DNA follows: TGTGCCAGCAGTTTTGGACTAGCGGGCGCAGGGGGGAATGAGCAGTTCTTC. This encodes CASSFGLAGAGGNEQFF.

In DNA, the CDR3 is TGTGCCAGCAGCCCAAATACAGGGACGGTCTATGGCTACACCTTC. Translating it yields CASSPNTGTVYGYTF. The rearrangement uses TRBV3-1 (or the pseudogene TRBV3-2) and TRBJ1-2; tentative D call: TRBD1 (6 bases). Trimming stripped 4 bases from V and 4 bases from J, with 16 bases between. Germline V gene lookup returns CDR1 LGHDT and CDR2 YNNKEL (reference sequence). The CDR3 has 15 amino acids.

This clone was detected a few times. J is TRBJ1-1 and V is TRBV10-2, with TRBD1 as a possible D gene (6 bases). V was cut by 6 bases and J by 5 bases, with 16 bases left in between. The length of the CDR3 is 14 residues. The germline V gene encodes CDR1 WSHSY and CDR2 SAAADI. This chain's CDR3 is CASSHRARGTEAFF. As DNA, the CDR3 is TGCGCCAGCAGCCACAGGGCGCGAGGAACTGAAGCTTTCTTT.

The V call is TRBV6-5, the J call TRBJ2-1; possible D gene TRBD1, 5 bases. Germline lookup yields CDR1 MNHEY and CDR2 SVGAGI. The CDR3 runs to 15 residues. Trimming left V 5 bases short and J 3 bases short, with 14 bases between. CDR3 in amino acids: CASSPSGRGYNEQFF. Written as DNA, the CDR3 is TGTGCCAGCAGTCCAAGTGGTAGGGGCTACAATGAGCAGTTCTTC.

V is TRBV18 and J is TRBJ1-5; 11 bases map to TRBD1. Germline CDR1 KGHSH, CDR2 LQKENI. Unmatched junction bases numbered 8, after V lost 3 bases and J lost 7 bases. The CDR3 loop spans 16 amino acids. The CDR3 DNA is TGTGCCAGCTCACCTAGCGGACAGGGGGCTTGGCAGCCCCAGCATTTT. It encodes CASSPSGQGAWQPQHF.